This T cell receptor beta chain was observed in a study of T cells in Graves' hyperthyroidism and ophthalmopathy. Background on the study: At the time of initial diagnosis and before any treatment, peripheral blood was collected. Study findings and constraints: A model using 13 V-J features told ophthalmopathy apart from stable hyperthyroidism. Among thyroid clonotypes expanded above 0.001, most also appeared in blood.

Patients were excluded because of uncontrolled infection, other autoimmune disease, pregnancy or lactation. As concerns this clonotype: Its antigen is unidentified.

Amplification yielded TCR beta CDR3 regions, with RNA transcripts as the source. RT-PCR in the first round (using the HTBI primer set) targeted the TCR CDR3. Each CDR3 protein is one row after TCRdb ran MiXCR on the multiplex PCR reads. The sample lists more than 450,000 distinct CDR3 sequences; about 20% were seen once. Germline trimming cut 2 bases from V and 9 bases from J; bases unmatched to any gene: 8. The CDR3 is made up of 16 amino acids. CDR1 and CDR2 (germline): MNHEY, SVGAGI. The specimen sequenced was blood. The clonotype comes from a man aged 35 to 55 with Graves' ophthalmopathy. V is TRBV6-5 and J is TRBJ1-6, with 9 nucleotides matching TRBD1. DNA for the CDR3: TGTGCCAGCAGTTACGCGGACAGGGGATTCGGTTCACCCCTCCACTTT. Translated: CASSYADRGFGSPLHF.